The rows below give T cell receptor beta chains drawn from one sample of a study of blood T cell repertoires in COVID-19. Repertoires were generated with immunoSEQ multiplex PCR, while TCRdb's copy carries only in-frame clones and drops some. The repertoire holds over 45,000 clones, around 83% seen once, with roughly 5.2% in the top ten. Specimen: peripheral blood. The receptors here all came from a human donor in a cohort sampled during active COVID-19. The CDR3 runs from the conserved cysteine through the conserved F or W. Fields, in order: V gene, J gene, CDR3 protein.

V gene: TRBV15
J gene: TRBJ2-2
CDR3 protein: CATSRVGTGGELFF

V gene: TRBV9
J gene: TRBJ2-5
CDR3 protein: CASSLTSGGAGETQYF

V gene: TRBV29-1
J gene: TRBJ2-5
CDR3 protein: CSVVPPGQPWGETQYF

V gene: TRBV13
J gene: TRBJ1-5
CDR3 protein: CASSTGPNQPQHF

V gene: TRBV29-1
J gene: TRBJ2-3
CDR3 protein: CSVSTGSDTQYF

V gene: TRBV6-5
J gene: TRBJ1-5
CDR3 protein: CASRRINQPQHF

V gene: TRBV11-1
J gene: TRBJ2-7
CDR3 protein: CAVIGQTPEQYF

V gene: TRBV11-2
J gene: TRBJ1-2
CDR3 protein: CASSLNVGGTRYGYTF

V gene: TRBV5-6
J gene: TRBJ1-6
CDR3 protein: CASSFHVGGGGSPLHF

V gene: TRBV11-2
J gene: TRBJ1-4
CDR3 protein: CASSLGQALREKLFF

V gene: TRBV2
J gene: TRBJ2-1
CDR3 protein: CASRKDSWNEQFF

V gene: TRBV11-2
J gene: TRBJ2-1
CDR3 protein: CASSLLPRGRQFF

V gene: TRBV4-2
J gene: TRBJ1-2
CDR3 protein: CASSPQLPFPGAENYGYTF

V gene: TRBV5-1
J gene: TRBJ2-1
CDR3 protein: CASSQMGGSYNEQFF

V gene: TRBV11-2
J gene: TRBJ2-7
CDR3 protein: CASSYIRGDEQYF

V gene: TRBV11-2
J gene: TRBJ1-4
CDR3 protein: CASSPRGGTNEKLFF

V gene: TRBV7-9
J gene: TRBJ2-4
CDR3 protein: CASSYPGGGGKNIQYF

V gene: TRBV5-4
J gene: TRBJ1-1
CDR3 protein: CASSLGQGRTEAFF

V gene: TRBV4-1
J gene: TRBJ1-5
CDR3 protein: CASSQESGNQPQHF

V gene: TRBV11-2
J gene: TRBJ2-5
CDR3 protein: CASSRQPGQTKETQYF

V gene: TRBV5-1
J gene: TRBJ2-3
CDR3 protein: CASSPAGADTQYF

V gene: TRBV29-1
J gene: TRBJ2-3
CDR3 protein: CSVAGVTDTQYF

V gene: TRBV2
J gene: TRBJ1-4
CDR3 protein: CASSPSGTNEKLFF

V gene: TRBV24-1
J gene: TRBJ1-4
CDR3 protein: CATSDREGQGYEKLFF

V gene: TRBV7-9
J gene: TRBJ2-7
CDR3 protein: CASSPDRGPQGVAYEQYF

V gene: TRBV6-6
J gene: TRBJ1-1
CDR3 protein: CASTQGAARILF

V gene: TRBV9
J gene: TRBJ1-2
CDR3 protein: CASSVGQGGVGYTF

V gene: TRBV30
J gene: TRBJ2-3
CDR3 protein: CAWSVGPGLDSDTQYF

V gene: TRBV6-4
J gene: TRBJ1-2
CDR3 protein: CASSDTDRAYGYTF

V gene: TRBV5-8
J gene: TRBJ1-2
CDR3 protein: CASSSRTTSGGYTF

V gene: TRBV27
J gene: TRBJ2-4
CDR3 protein: CASWRGVGGAIQYF

V gene: TRBV19
J gene: TRBJ2-3
CDR3 protein: CASSSTGGHTDTQYF

V gene: TRBV6-5
J gene: TRBJ1-6
CDR3 protein: CASSFTTGSNSPLHF

V gene: TRBV5-1
J gene: TRBJ2-5
CDR3 protein: CASSRQGVWETQYF

V gene: TRBV25-1
J gene: TRBJ1-1
CDR3 protein: CASLRNTEAFF

V gene: TRBV10-3
J gene: TRBJ2-3
CDR3 protein: CAISPGTGGTDTQYF

V gene: TRBV10-3
J gene: TRBJ2-7
CDR3 protein: CAITATGYEQYF

V gene: TRBV7-9
J gene: TRBJ1-1
CDR3 protein: CASSLAYEHSAEAFF

V gene: TRBV11-2
J gene: TRBJ2-1
CDR3 protein: CASTTEGSRYNEQFF

V gene: TRBV18
J gene: TRBJ1-6
CDR3 protein: CASSQAVIYNSPLHF

V gene: TRBV12-3/TRBV12-4
J gene: TRBJ1-6
CDR3 protein: CEGQGGFNSPLHF

V gene: TRBV4-2
J gene: TRBJ1-2
CDR3 protein: CASSQDNGAYYGYTF

V gene: TRBV6-1
J gene: TRBJ2-7
CDR3 protein: CASSEERMGLLYEQYF

V gene: TRBV30
J gene: TRBJ2-3
CDR3 protein: CAWSSFGGDFFGTDTQYF

V gene: TRBV30
J gene: TRBJ2-3
CDR3 protein: CAWKQLADTQYF

V gene: TRBV11-2
J gene: TRBJ2-7
CDR3 protein: CASSLWGHPWEQYF

V gene: TRBV19
J gene: TRBJ2-7
CDR3 protein: CASSMGLAGTGDEQYF

V gene: TRBV19
J gene: TRBJ2-7
CDR3 protein: CASSNGAGGEQYF

V gene: TRBV21-1
J gene: TRBJ1-5
CDR3 protein: CASSEKTRDRGIRTQHF